A single sample is the source of the 8 T cell receptor beta chains below, sequenced in a study of Ad26.COV2.S vaccination and SARS-CoV-2 variants. The method was immunoSEQ multiplex PCR; TCRdb's version includes in-frame clones alone and lacks a portion of them. Of some 320,000 clones listed, roughly 86% are singletons. Treatment noted: roughly 19 received Ad26.COV2.S at low or high dose, single or two shots; 5 received placebo; per-sample allocation not given. The samples were gathered on day 63 after the first injection of vaccine or placebo. The sample here was peripheral blood, taken in a trial of Ad26.COV2.S vaccine versus placebo. These receptors all stem from a person aged 18-60 years who received the Ad26.COV2.S COVID-19 vaccine or a placebo.

The chain uses TRBV7-9 and TRBJ1-4; D is undetermined. Germline values: CDR1 SEHNR, CDR2 FQNEAQ (reference sequence). Trimming pared 2 bases from V and 6 bases from J, leaving 13 bases between. This CDR3 is built from 15 residues. This chain's CDR3 is CASSLLPTPDEKLFF. In DNA form, the CDR3 reads TGTGCCAGCAGCTTACTGCCGACTCCGGATGAAAAACTGTTTTTT.

The chain joins TRBV29-1 to TRBJ2-1, with 8 bases lining up with TRBD2. From germline, CDR1 is SQVTM and CDR2 ANQGSEA. CDR3 length: 14 amino acids. V was pared by 8 bases and J by 3 bases, with 9 bases of the junction left unmatched. CDR3 bases: TGCAGCACCAAGGAGCGGGAGCTCTACAATGAGCAGTTCTTC. This encodes CSTKERELYNEQFF.

This rearrangement joins TRBV2 to TRBJ2-5, with 7 bases fitting TRBD1. The CDR3 covers 14 residues. The germline CDR1 and CDR2 sequences are SNHLY and FYNNEI. After removal of 5 bases from V and 1 base from J, the junction contained 4 bases not matched to a gene. CDR3 sequence: CASSYRGSQETQYF. The CDR3 DNA is TGTGCCAGCAGTTACAGGGGCTCCCAAGAGACCCAGTACTTC. Complete variable domain (other parts from reference TRBV2 and TRBJ2-5): EPEVTQTPSHQVTQMGQEVILRCVPISNHLYFYWYRQILGQKVEFLVSFYNNEISEKSEIFDDQFSVERPDGSNFTLKIRSTKLEDSAMYFCASSYRGSQETQYFGPGTRLLVL.

The CDR3 loop is CASSVAGAGQGDTQYF. DNA for the CDR3: TGTGCCAGCAGCGTAGCGGGGGCCGGCCAGGGAGATACGCAGTATTTT. J is TRBJ2-3 and V is TRBV9; D may match TRBD1 or TRBD2 (6 bases each). CDR3 length: 16 residues. V lost 0 bases, J lost 5 bases, and 16 bases lay in between. The germline V gene has CDR1 SGDLS and CDR2 YYNGEE.

The genes are TRBV7-9 and TRBJ1-5; no clear D gene. Germline assignment: CDR1 SEHNR and CDR2 FQNEAQ (reference sequence). V was trimmed by 2 bases and J by 3 bases, leaving 2 bases between them. There are 12 residues in the CDR3. The CDR3 sequence: CASSLNNQPQHF. The CDR3 bases are TGTGCCAGCAGCTTAAACAATCAGCCCCAGCATTTT. Together with reference TRBV7-9 and TRBJ1-5, the CDR3 gives the full variable domain: DTGVSQNPRHKITKRGQNVTFRCDPISEHNRLYWYRQTLGQGPEFLTYFQNEAQLEKSRLLSDRFSAERPKGSFSTLEIQRTEQGDSAMYLCASSLNNQPQHFGDGTRLSIL.

This clone occurred once. This chain connects TRBV30 to TRBJ1-1; 8 positions agree with TRBD1. CDR1 is GTSNPN, CDR2 SVGIG, per germline (reference sequence). V was clipped by 3 bases and J by 2 bases; unmatched bases: 14. The CDR3 spans 17 residues. Here the CDR3 DNA reads TGTGCCTGGAGAGTGGGCGTTGTCAGGGGGCTCAACACTGAAGCTTTCTTT. It codes for CAWRVGVVRGLNTEAFF.

The chain uses TRBV2 and TRBJ1-2, with 7 bases that match TRBD1. This CDR3 has 19 residues. The germline V gene has CDR1 SNHLY and CDR2 FYNNEI. The junction had 16 bases not matched to a gene; V was cut back by 3 bases and J by 0 bases. The CDR3 region is CASSDLSDRKSFANYGYTF. CDR3 nucleotides: TGTGCCAGCAGTGACCTTTCGGACAGGAAAAGCTTCGCTAACTATGGCTACACCTTC.

V gene TRBV4-3 combines with J gene TRBJ1-3; 7 positions agree with TRBD1. V trimming: 0 bases; J trimming: 2 bases; junction bases outside the gene matches: 7. CDR1 and CDR2 from the germline V gene are LGHNA and YSLEER. The CDR3 loop spans 17 amino acids. Written as DNA, the CDR3 is TGCGCCAGCAGCCAAGATCTGACAGGGAGCGCTGGAAACACCATATATTTT. This gives the protein CASSQDLTGSAGNTIYF.